This T cell receptor (beta chain) was profiled in a study of early stage breast cancer tumors (dated by TCRdb to about 2017). General notes on the study: Of the roughly 15 invasive breast tumors, roughly 12 were found to be estrogen receptor-positive, progesterone receptor-positive and HER2-negative. Of the approximately 12 ER+/PR+/HER2- tumors, eight were classified as invasive ductal carcinomas and four as invasive lobular carcinomas. On average, each sample had about 9.6-fold read coverage. The samples as a whole yielded under 3,500,000 detected templates, corresponding to fewer than 1.4 million unique clonotypes.

Each sample was amplified as two independent genomic DNA replicates: about 0.54 ug for blood and about 1.5 ug for tumor or normal breast. TCRB sequencing of genomic DNA was carried out with the ImmunoSeq Intro kit according to the manufacturer's instructions. The multiplex PCR ran for 30 to 35 cycles using proprietary primers and spike-in control sequences for absolute quantification. An 87-bp fragment spanning the CDR3 and flanking V and J genes was sequenced with single-end 150-bp reads. Seven samples, with two replicates for each sample, were multiplexed per lane of an Illumina MiSeq using version 3.0 chemistry. In the source study's methods: The vendor's proprietary pipeline handled the raw data processing, merging both replicates into a single result for each sample. Clonotypes were defined as productive rearrangements sharing the V-gene family, CDR3 amino acid sequence and J-gene segment. Clonality was calculated as 1 minus the normalized Shannon entropy (Pielou evenness) of TCRB abundances. T cell density was estimated by dividing total templates by the number of input cells inferred from the DNA input amount. Recon was used with default parameters to estimate total repertoire diversity and clonality. A clonotype was considered tumor-enriched if its abundance in tumor exceeded 0.1% and was at least 32-fold higher than its abundance in normal breast. TCRdb's version of the immuneACCESS table is confined to in-frame rearrangements and falls short of the full clone set. An unresolved V gene accounts for under half of the shortfall where checked; the remainder is of unknown origin. The V and J calls and the clone size are those of that table, but D and trimming were determined from the DNA. This sample lists more than 8,500 clones; 60% to 85% were detected once. Approximately 10% of the sample belongs to the ten largest clones.

For this chain, trimming is 3 bases at the V end and 4 bases at the J end, and the number of junction bases without a gene match is 3. CDR1 and CDR2 are read off the germline V gene (reference sequence) as LNHDA and SQIVND. CDR3 length: 13 amino acids, cysteine to phenylalanine. Only CDR3 DNA is held: 39 bases, read in frame from base 1. Points the paper makes about the study in general: Enriched TCRB sequences shared across patients were mostly commonly generated sequences, unlikely to play an important role in the tumor microenvironment. Because the cohort was small, a breakdown by tumor subtype could not be done. About 2.5-fold higher T cell density and higher clonality were observed in tumors than in adjacent normal breast tissue. Greater similarity was observed between blood and normal breast repertoires than between blood and tumor repertoires, and tumor was distinguished from normal in about 90% of the 16 patients when each tissue was compared with blood. Chain pairing and functional markers such as CD4, CD8 and FOXP3 were not captured by bulk genomic DNA sequencing of unsorted cells.

Taken from around 2-4 cm away from the tumor, the adjacent normal breast tissue was rinsed with PBS and kept in prechilled RNAlater. Because normal breast tissue has high lipid content and low cell density, 100-300 mg of normal breast tissue was often needed to obtain enough DNA. The study profiled bulk TCR beta-chain repertoires in matched peripheral blood, tumor and adjacent normal breast tissue taken from more than 15 patients with early-stage breast cancer. The Qiagen AllPrep DNA/RNA Mini kit was used for genomic DNA extraction. Notes on this clone: Its antigen is unknown. Base qualities are not provided; no much larger clone lies one nucleotide away.

What was sequenced was normal breast tissue next to the tumor. The chain uses TRBV19 and TRBJ2-7, with 7 bases matching TRBD2. The sequence was obtained from a person aged 35-49 years with breast cancer. CDR3 protein: CASSIGSGYEQYF. The DNA is as follows: TGTGCCAGTAGTATCGGTAGCGGGTACGAGCAGTACTTC. The reference TRBV19 and TRBJ2-7 proteins fill in what lies around the CDR3, so the full variable domain reads DGGITQSPKYLFRKEGQNVTLSCEQNLNHDAMYWYRQDPGQGLRLIYYSQIVNDFQKGDIAEGYSVSREKKESFPLTVTSAQKNPTAFYLCASSIGSGYEQYFGPGTRLTVT.